These T cell receptor beta chains were read from a single sample in a study of cytomegalovirus exposure and HLA in healthy donors. Sequenced by immunoSEQ multiplex PCR; TCRdb stores in-frame clones only, minus some. The profile covers roughly 100,000 clones, with under 80% appearing a single time and 7.5% to 10% taken by the ten largest. Sequences were obtained from PBMCs. The receptors originated from a middle-aged woman in good health and CMV-seropositive. The CDR3 runs from the conserved cysteine through the conserved F or W. The D gene is left open where the match is weak. Rows give clone size only sometimes, using once, few, many, or a class for an expanded clone.

TGTGCCAGCAGGACTAGCGGAGGGATCAATGAGCAGTTCTTC | CASRTSGGINEQFF | - | TRBJ2-1 | TRBV11-3 | 14 | TRBD2
TGCGCCAGCAGCCAACGACTACGAAACAATGAGCAGTTCTTC | CASSQRLRNNEQFF | - | TRBJ2-1 | TRBV4-1 | 14 | -
TGTGCCAGCAGTGGTGGGGCAGGGCGAATCTATGGCTACACCTTC | CASSGGAGRIYGYTF | - | TRBJ1-2 | TRBV6-1 | 15 | -
TGTGCCAGCAGCCTACAGGGGGCGGGAGATACGCAGTATTTT | CASSLQGAGDTQYF | - | TRBJ2-3 | TRBV2 | 14 | TRBD1
TGTGCCAGCAGCCCAGGACAGGGAACATGGGGCAATCAGCCCCAGCATTTT | CASSPGQGTWGNQPQHF | - | TRBJ1-5 | TRBV7-9 | 17 | TRBD1
TGTGCCAGCAGTCCTTGGACAGCGAGTGTGGAAAAACTGTTTTTT | CASSPWTASVEKLFF | - | TRBJ1-4 | TRBV27 | 15 | -
TGCGCCAGCAGCGTGAGGGCCGGCGGGAACACCGGGGAGCTGTTTTTT | CASSVRAGGNTGELFF | - | TRBJ2-2 | TRBV5-1 | 16 | -
TGTGCCAGCAGCGTAGGAGGGTGGACAGATACGCAGTATTTT | CASSVGGWTDTQYF | - | TRBJ2-3 | TRBV9 | 14 | -
TGTGCCAGCATGCGTGACTACGAGCAGTACTTC | CASMRDYEQYF | - | TRBJ2-7 | TRBV2 | 11 | -
TGCGCCAGCAGCTTGGCTAGCAGTTCCCAGTCAGATACGCAGTATTTT | CASSLASSSQSDTQYF | - | TRBJ2-3 | TRBV5-1 | 16 | -
TGTGCCAGCAGCCCTCTGACCAGACAGGAACGCTCCTACAATGAGCAGTTCTTC | CASSPLTRQERSYNEQFF | - | TRBJ2-1 | TRBV7-6 | 18 | -
TGCGCCAGCAGCGACAACATAAATCAGCCCCAGCATTTT | CASSDNINQPQHF | - | TRBJ1-5 | TRBV4-1 | 13 | -
TGTGCCAGCAGGGAAACGAATGGGGGGTATCAGCCCCAGCATTTT | CASRETNGGYQPQHF | - | TRBJ1-5 | TRBV2 | 15 | -
TGTGCCAGCAGCGAAGGGGTCTCTGGGGCCAACGTCCTGACTTTC | CASSEGVSGANVLTF | - | TRBJ2-6 | TRBV5-6 | 15 | -
TGTGCCAGCAGCTTAAACGGCCCGGGTGAAGCTTTCTTT | CASSLNGPGEAFF | few | TRBJ1-1 | TRBV7-9 | 13 | -
TGCGCCAGCCAGACAGGGGGCACCGGGGAGCTGTTTTTT | CASQTGGTGELFF | - | TRBJ2-2 | TRBV5-1 | 13 | TRBD1
TGTGCCAGCAGCTTAGGGGCTCGGATCCGAACGGGGAGCGAGCAGTACTTC | CASSLGARIRTGSEQYF | - | TRBJ2-7 | TRBV7-8 | 17 | -
TGTGCCAGCACAGGGACAGGGGGCGCGATTTCCGAGCAGTACTTC | CASTGTGGAISEQYF | - | TRBJ2-7 | TRBV2 | 15 | TRBD1
TGTGCCAGCAGTAAACTTGGGGGCCACAACGCGTTATCCTACGAGCAGTACTTC | CASSKLGGHNALSYEQYF | once | TRBJ2-7 | TRBV7-9 | 18 | -
TGCGCCAGCAGCTTGGAGATTAGCGGAACCTCCTACAATGAGCAGTTCTTC | CASSLEISGTSYNEQFF | - | TRBJ2-1 | TRBV5-1 | 17 | -
TGTGCCAGCTCATGGACTCTATCCTACGAGCAGTACTTC | CASSWTLSYEQYF | - | TRBJ2-7 | TRBV18 | 13 | -
TGCGCCAGCAGCTTGGCCGGAGGAGCTAGCGGAAGGGAGCAGTTCTTC | CASSLAGGASGREQFF | - | TRBJ2-1 | TRBV5-1 | 16 | TRBD2
TGTGCCAGCAGCCGAGACAGGAAGCCTAACTATGGCTACACCTTC | CASSRDRKPNYGYTF | - | TRBJ1-2 | TRBV9 | 15 | -
TGTGCCACCAGCAGAGATTACGGGGGAGGTGTTGAGCAGTTCTTC | CATSRDYGGGVEQFF | - | TRBJ2-1 | TRBV15 | 15 | -